Here is one T cell receptor beta chain with its context. Its antigen is as yet unknown. The sample comes from a study of CXCR3-negative and CXCR3-positive naive CD8 T cells. Every CD8+ subset sample held a few hundred thousand flow-sorted cells, done in triplicate. Naive CD8+ T cells showed CD45RO-CCR7+CD27+CD95-. The CDR3 loop spans 12 amino acids. Per germline, CDR1 SQVTM and CDR2 ANQGSEA. Findings of the study overall: Higher TRB CDR3 hydrophobicity marked CXCR3-positive naive cells relative to CXCR3-negative naive cells. Expression of CXCR3 was partially reduced after cryopreservation, and fresh PBMCs were used in most assays. The study found that naive CXCR3-negative and CXCR3-positive cells shared TRBV-TRBJ usage, while memory cells differed.

Each TRB cDNA library was prepared by 5' RACE (with UMI labels). Reprocessing the 5' RACE reads, TCRdb reports a single entry for every CDR3 protein and omits DNA. This sample's table has 130,000 to 150,000 distinct CDR3 sequences. This sequence was found in a human donor in good health. Some clones in this sample may be carry-over from other donors' samples. Source material: naive CXCR3+ CD8+ T cells from blood. Subset: CD45RO-CCR7+CD27+CD95- naive CD8+ T cells expressing CXCR3 (TNR3+). V and J are TRBV29-1 and TRBJ2-7. The CDR3 sequence is CSVVGTSYEQYF.